The clone carrying this TCR beta chain was seen repeatedly, ten times or more. This specimen comes from a study of CD8 T cells in ankylosing spondylitis. Quantitative barcoded 5'-RACE was used to prepare TCR beta libraries. TCRdb reanalysed the 5' RACE reads using MiXCR and keeps one entry per CDR3 protein. Found here are around 250,000 distinct CDR3 sequences, about 11% of them singletons; the top ten hold about 6.8%. Looked up from germline, CDR1 is KGHDR and CDR2 is SFDVKD. This CDR3 is 13 amino acids long. Unmatched junction bases numbered 4, after V lost 9 bases and J lost 6 bases. The rearrangement links TRBV24-1 to TRBJ2-3; 11 nucleotides align to TRBD1. This TCR was sampled from a male donor with ankylosing spondylitis or in good health (not recorded which). Sequencing used blood, either unsorted or a sorted T cell fraction (not recorded which). The CDR3: CATGQGAVDTQYF. For the CDR3, the DNA is TGTGCCACCGGACAGGGGGCGGTCGATACGCAGTATTTT.